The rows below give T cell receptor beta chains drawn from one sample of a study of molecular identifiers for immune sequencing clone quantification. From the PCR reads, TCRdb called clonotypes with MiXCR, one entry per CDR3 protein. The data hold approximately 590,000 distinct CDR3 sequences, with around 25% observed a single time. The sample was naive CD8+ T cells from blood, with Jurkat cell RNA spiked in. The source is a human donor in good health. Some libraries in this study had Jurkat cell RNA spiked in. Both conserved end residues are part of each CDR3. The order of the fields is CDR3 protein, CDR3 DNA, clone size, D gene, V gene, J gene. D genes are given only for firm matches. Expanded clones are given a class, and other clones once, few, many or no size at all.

CASSLWDGEQFF	TGTGCCAGCAGCTTATGGGACGGTGAGCAGTTCTTC	many	-	TRBV7-8	TRBJ2-1
CASSNPRETQETQYF	TGTGCCAGCAGCAATCCCCGTGAAACGCAAGAGACCCAGTACTTC	-	-	TRBV6-2/TRBV6-3	TRBJ2-5
CASSLILAQSGETQYF	TGCGCCAGCAGCTTGATTCTAGCTCAGAGTGGGGAGACCCAGTACTTC	many	-	TRBV5-1	TRBJ2-5
CASSRSGGSSGNTIYF	TGTGCCAGCAGCCGATCGGGGGGAAGCTCTGGAAACACCATATATTTT	-	-	TRBV21-1	TRBJ1-3
CASSSDRTYNEQFF	TGTGCCAGCTCATCGGACAGGACCTACAATGAGCAGTTCTTC	-	TRBD1	TRBV18	TRBJ2-1
CSVEIGNSYEQYF	TGCAGCGTTGAAATAGGGAATTCCTACGAGCAGTACTTC	many	-	TRBV29-1	TRBJ2-7
CASSFGTGESETQDF	TGTGCTAGCAGCTTCGGGACAGGGGAATCGGAGACCCAGGACTTC	-	TRBD1	TRBV7-7	TRBJ2-5
CASTVGSRGHGNTIYF	TGTGCCAGTACCGTAGGAAGCAGGGGACATGGAAACACCATATATTTT	few	-	TRBV19	TRBJ1-3
CASRYRGLGTYEQYF	TGTGCCAGCAGGTACAGGGGCCTAGGCACCTACGAGCAGTACTTC	-	TRBD1	TRBV27	TRBJ2-7
CASTLDSMNTEAFF	TGTGCCAGCACCTTAGACAGCATGAACACTGAAGCTTTCTTT	many	-	TRBV12-3/TRBV12-4	TRBJ1-1
CASSTQDRADYNEQFF	TGTGCCAGCAGCACCCAGGACAGGGCGGACTACAATGAGCAGTTCTTC	few	TRBD1	TRBV12-3/TRBV12-4	TRBJ2-1
CASSHRVTPYEQYF	TGTGCCAGCAGCCACCGAGTGACACCATACGAGCAGTACTTC	many	-	TRBV13	TRBJ2-7
CASSLRTAGEKLFF	TGTGCCAGCAGCCTTAGGACAGCGGGTGAAAAACTGTTTTTT	many	-	TRBV28	TRBJ1-4
CASSRGESYGYTF	TGTGCCAGCAGCCGGGGAGAGAGCTATGGCTACACCTTC	-	-	TRBV7-9	TRBJ1-2
CATTLNKQGNYGYTF	TGTGCCACCACCCTAAATAAACAGGGGAACTATGGCTACACCTTC	-	TRBD1	TRBV15	TRBJ1-2
CASSLAGGGKRYEQYF	TGTGCCAGCAGCCTAGCGGGAGGGGGCAAACGCTACGAGCAGTACTTC	-	TRBD2	TRBV7-2	TRBJ2-7
CASGLDEPAPNTGELFF	TGTGCTAGTGGTTTGGATGAACCCGCCCCGAACACCGGGGAGCTGTTTTTT	many	-	TRBV12-5	TRBJ2-2
CASRQVAGANVLTF	TGTGCCAGCAGGCAGGTAGCTGGGGCCAACGTCCTGACTTTC	-	-	TRBV6-2/TRBV6-3	TRBJ2-6
CASNRQGYYGYTF	TGTGCCAGCAACCGACAGGGCTACTATGGCTACACCTTC	many	TRBD1	TRBV5-4	TRBJ1-2
CASSLQKNTEAFF	TGTGCCAGCAGTTTACAGAAAAACACTGAAGCTTTCTTT	many	-	TRBV27	TRBJ1-1
CASSTMGQGANEKLFF	TGTGCCAGCAGCACGATGGGACAGGGGGCTAATGAAAAACTGTTTTTT	few	TRBD1	TRBV7-8	TRBJ1-4
CASSLWEELWHEQYF	TGTGCCAGCAGCTTGTGGGAGGAGCTCTGGCACGAGCAGTACTTC	-	-	TRBV5-6	TRBJ2-7
CASSSSGTFYEQYF	TGTGCCAGCAGCTCTAGCGGAACCTTCTACGAGCAGTACTTC	many	TRBD2	TRBV5-4	TRBJ2-7
CASSPGLAGDGGQFF	TGTGCCAGCAGTCCGGGACTAGCGGGAGATGGCGGGCAGTTCTTC	-	TRBD2	TRBV27	TRBJ2-1
CASRPDSNQPQHF	TGTGCCAGCAGACCGGATAGCAATCAGCCCCAGCATTTT	many	-	TRBV6-1	TRBJ1-5
CASSQARGRSTEAFF	TGCGCCAGCAGCCAAGCCAGGGGGCGGTCGACTGAAGCTTTCTTT	-	TRBD1	TRBV4-3	TRBJ1-1
CAINRGEGYTF	TGTGCCATAAACAGGGGAGAAGGCTACACCTTC	few	TRBD1	TRBV2	TRBJ1-2
CASSLGTSGDSYEQYF	TGTGCCAGCAGTTTAGGGACTAGCGGGGACTCCTACGAGCAGTACTTC	few	TRBD2	TRBV27	TRBJ2-7
CASSLGGYPYEQYF	TGTGCCAGCAGCTTAGGGGGGTATCCCTACGAGCAGTACTTC	-	-	TRBV11-2	TRBJ2-7
CATSPGLNYEQYF	TGTGCCACTAGCCCGGGACTAAACTACGAGCAGTACTTC	many	TRBD2	TRBV19	TRBJ2-7
CASSSADADTQYF	TGTGCCAGCAGCTCAGCGGATGCAGATACGCAGTATTTT	many	-	TRBV7-3	TRBJ2-3
CASSQGVGDGDTQYF	TGTGCCAGCAGCCAGGGCGTGGGAGATGGGGATACGCAGTATTTT	many	-	TRBV7-3	TRBJ2-3
CSARDRAWGYEQYF	TGCAGTGCTAGGGACAGGGCGTGGGGCTACGAGCAGTACTTC	few	TRBD1	TRBV20-1	TRBJ2-7
CASQLQGADTGELFF	TGTGCCAGCCAATTACAGGGGGCGGACACCGGGGAGCTGTTTTTT	many	TRBD1	TRBV6-5	TRBJ2-2
CASSVGASGAQETQYF	TGTGCCAGCAGCGTAGGGGCTAGCGGGGCCCAAGAGACCCAGTACTTC	-	TRBD2	TRBV9	TRBJ2-5
CASSERVDPRSPFNEQFF	TGTGCCAGCAGTGAAAGGGTCGACCCGCGGTCCCCTTTCAATGAGCAGTTCTTC	few	-	TRBV6-1	TRBJ2-1
CASERGQTTSTGELFF	TGTGCCAGCGAAAGAGGACAGACGACGAGCACCGGGGAGCTGTTTTTT	-	-	TRBV6-2/TRBV6-3	TRBJ2-2
CASSYSWTGHGLNTEAFF	TGTGCCAGCAGTTACTCCTGGACAGGGCACGGTTTGAACACTGAAGCTTTCTTT	many	TRBD1	TRBV6-5	TRBJ1-1
CASSPLGVTEAFF	TGTGCCAGCAGCCCCTTAGGGGTTACTGAAGCTTTCTTT	few	-	TRBV12-3/TRBV12-4	TRBJ1-1
CSARDIAGGTRDTQYF	TGCAGTGCTAGAGATATAGCGGGAGGCACTAGAGATACGCAGTATTTT	few	TRBD2	TRBV20-1	TRBJ2-3
CAGSLGASSQETQYF	TGTGCCGGCAGCTTAGGCGCCTCGTCCCAAGAGACCCAGTACTTC	once	-	TRBV13	TRBJ2-5
CASSQEGVTEAFF	TGCGCCAGCAGCCAAGAGGGTGTCACTGAAGCTTTCTTT	many	-	TRBV4-1	TRBJ1-1
CASSLAPYFVEEQGWNYGYTF	TGTGCCAGCAGCTTAGCCCCGTATTTTGTGGAGGAACAGGGATGGAACTATGGCTACACCTTC	many	-	TRBV7-9	TRBJ1-2